Following are 4 T cell receptor beta chains from one sample sequenced in a study of T-cell reconstitution after alpha-beta-depleted transplantation in children. Unique molecular identifiers tagged the TCRbeta library. TCRdb analysed the PCR reads with MiXCR anew, one entry per CDR3 protein. The top ten hold 3.5% to 4.5% of the sample, which has 380,000 or so distinct CDR3 sequences, 13% seen once. Source: PBMCs, taken from the stem cell graft. These receptors all come from a human donor who donated a stem cell graft to a child with Fanconi anemia.

The table lists this clonotype with many counts. The V and J genes are TRBV10-3 and TRBJ1-2; D is unresolved. This CDR3 is 14 amino acids long. The V and J ends lost 2 bases and 2 bases respectively, with 9 bases between them. CDR1 ENHRY and CDR2 SYGVKD come from the germline V gene. CDR3 coding DNA: TGTGCCATCAGTGAGGCGAAAGAGAACTATGGCTACACCTTC. Its protein is CAISEAKENYGYTF.

The table lists this clonotype with many counts. The V call is TRBV12-3 or TRBV12-4, the J call TRBJ2-1; possibly TRBD1 for D (6 bases). This CDR3 region has 13 residues. V was pared by 2 bases and J by 10 bases, with 12 bases between. The chain's CDR3 is CASSLLPGTEQFF. DNA of the CDR3: TGTGCCAGCAGTTTATTGCCCGGGACAGAGCAGTTCTTC.

This clonotype came up once. A much larger clone sits a single nucleotide away, making a read error possible. V is TRBV11-2 and J is TRBJ2-5; 9 nucleotides match TRBD2. This CDR3 spans 16 amino acids. Germline V lookup: CDR1 SGHAT, CDR2 FQNNGV. The CDR3 loop is CASSLGGGGVPETRYF. For the CDR3, the DNA is TGTGCCAGCAGCTTAGGTGGCGGGGGGGTTCCAGAGACCCGGTACTTC.

This clonotype was recorded at least ten times. This chain connects TRBV6-2 or TRBV6-3 to TRBJ1-5, with a tentative D call TRBD1 (5 bases). Germline assignment: CDR1 MNHEY and CDR2 SVGEGT. The CDR3 length is 15 residues. V was cut by 6 bases and J by 7 bases, with 19 bases left in between. CDR3 sequence (DNA): TGTGCCAGCAGCCCGATTTTCGGGGGAGAGCAGCCCCAGCATTTT. This gives the protein CASSPIFGGEQPQHF.